This T cell receptor beta chain derives from a study of follicular helper T cells after annual influenza vaccination. Whole-study findings and limits: ICOS+CD38+ cTfh clonality tracked population frequency, and its change tracked circulating plasmablast change.

With regard to this clone: Its target is unknown.

Sample time point: 2014-2015 season, 7 days after vaccination. Excluded were substance abuse, HIV/AIDS, active cancer, immunomodulatory drugs and active illness. Trimming cost V 8 bases and J 3 bases, with 8 bases left between them. There are 11 residues in the CDR3. Germline V gene data show CDR1 as SNHLY and CDR2 as FYNNEI. This table comes from immunoSEQ multiplex PCR, and its TCRdb copy is limited to in-frame clones, with some not included. This table holds some 9,900 clones, over 80% found once. The sequence derives from an adult who received the influenza vaccine. The material was CXCR5- memory CD4+ T cells sorted from blood, obtained 7 days after influenza vaccination. This chain joins TRBV2 and TRBJ2-7; maybe TRBD1 (6 bases). DNA of the CDR3: TGTGCCAGCGGGGACATCTACGAGCAGTACTTC. It codes for CASGDIYEQYF.